This T cell receptor (beta chain) was captured in a study of T-cell memory formation after mild COVID-19. 5'RACE with constant-segment primers built TCRalpha and TCRbeta cDNA libraries with UMIs. TCRdb re-analysed the 5' RACE reads in MiXCR, keeping a single row per CDR3 protein. The sample holds 70,000 to 95,000 distinct CDR3 sequences, around 13% seen once. CDR1 and CDR2 (germline): LGHNA, YSLEER. This CDR3 comprises 17 residues. Between the trimmed V and J ends, which lost 0 bases and 0 bases, there was a span of 15 bases. Sequencing was performed on PBMCs or a T cell subset sorted from them (not recorded which). The sequence was collected from a young man who had mild COVID-19 (a few samples of this study predate the infection). Cell type and time point are not known. The chain is built from TRBV4-3 and TRBJ2-7; D ambiguous. CDR3: CASSQEPNQRNSYEQYF. The CDR3 coding sequence is TGCGCCAGCAGCCAAGAACCTAACCAGCGCAACTCCTACGAGCAGTACTTC.